This T cell receptor beta chain was captured by sequencing in a study of blood T cell repertoires in COVID-19. Study information: The United States, Italy and Spain provided the acute and convalescent COVID-19 samples.

Repertoires were generated with immunoSEQ multiplex PCR, while TCRdb's copy carries only in-frame clones and drops some. The sample records about 130,000 clones, 81% being singletons. While infection was still active, Seattle patients were enrolled and then followed longitudinally. The V gene lost 0 bases and the J gene lost 3 bases, with 20 bases spanning the gap. Germline assignment: CDR1 LGHDT and CDR2 YNNKEL (reference sequence). The CDR3 length is 18 residues. The sample consisted of peripheral blood. The sequence was collected from a man aged 25-40 years with COVID-19, enrolled during active disease. The rearrangement joins TRBV3-1 (or the pseudogene TRBV3-2) to TRBJ2-5; D is unclear. CDR3 sequence reads: CASSQDLHRAEFKETQYF. CDR3 nucleotides: TGTGCCAGCAGCCAAGATCTTCACAGAGCCGAATTCAAAGAGACCCAGTACTTC.